One sample yielded the 16 T cell receptor beta chains listed below, sequenced in a study of T cells of healthy individuals. In TCRdb, the 5' RACE reads were re-called with MiXCR into one record per CDR3 protein. This sample has about 82,000 distinct CDR3 sequences, with approximately 4.7% found just once. Receptors were obtained from a female donor in good health.

The table lists this clonotype with many counts. V gene TRBV29-1 combines with J gene TRBJ2-7; TRBD1 matches at 9 bases. J gave up 6 bases and V 5 bases, and 8 bases lay outside the gene matches. This CDR3 has 13 amino acids. Per the germline V gene, CDR1 is SQVTM and CDR2 is ANQGSEA. The CDR3 here is CSVRGDRVGEQYF. The CDR3 DNA is TGCAGCGTTAGAGGGGACAGGGTTGGCGAGCAGTACTTC.

The chain employs TRBV11-2 and TRBJ1-1; the D is unclear. The CDR3 covers 16 residues. CDR1 SGHAT and CDR2 FQNNGV come from the germline V gene. V was shortened by 0 bases and J by 3 bases, with 14 bases between the two germline ends. The CDR3 region is CASSLDPSQDHTEAFF. DNA for the CDR3: TGTGCCAGCAGCTTAGATCCGTCCCAGGATCACACTGAAGCTTTCTTT.

This clonotype was found a few times. The DNA of the CDR3 is TGTGCCAGCAGCAGCCCTAGGACAGGGGGAGTCAAAAACATTCAGTACTTC. This sequence encodes CASSSPRTGGVKNIQYF. This sequence joins TRBV7-8 and TRBJ2-4; TRBD1 agrees at 10 bases. Germline V gene sequence: CDR1 SGHVS, CDR2 FQNEAQ. The trim removed 5 bases at V and 3 bases at J, leaving 10 bases unmatched. The length of the CDR3 is 17 residues.

This clonotype was counted many times. The CDR3 loop is CASSGIIGSTDTQYF. The CDR3 DNA reads TGCGCCAGCAGCGGCATCATCGGAAGCACAGATACGCAGTATTTT. This chain joins TRBV5-1 and TRBJ2-3; D remains ambiguous. The CDR3 totals 15 residues. The V and J ends lost 4 bases and 0 bases respectively, with 12 bases between them. Germline V gene sequence: CDR1 SGHRS, CDR2 YFSETQ.

This clonotype has at least ten counts. The chain is built from TRBV25-1 and TRBJ1-1; D uncertain. The germline V and J ends were trimmed by 3 bases and 3 bases, with 14 bases remaining between them. The CDR3 contains 15 residues. Germline V gene lookup returns CDR1 MGHDK and CDR2 SYGVNS. CDR3 coding DNA: TGTGCCAGCAGTGATTCACGCACGTGGGACACTGAAGCTTTCTTT. Its protein is CASSDSRTWDTEAFF.

The table lists this clonotype with many counts. The chain is built from TRBV30 and TRBJ2-1; no definite D call. The V and J ends lost 2 bases and 7 bases respectively, with 9 bases between them. This CDR3 is built from 12 residues. The V gene's germline CDR1 is GTSNPN and CDR2 SVGIG (reference sequence). The CDR3 spells CAWSFGGNEQFF. CDR3 sequence (DNA): TGTGCCTGGAGTTTTGGTGGGAATGAGCAGTTCTTC.

This clonotype was seen at least ten times. The genes are TRBV29-1 and TRBJ2-5, with a possible D match to TRBD1 (5 bases). Trimming took 7 bases from V and 4 from J, leaving 13 bases between them. The CDR3 length is 12 residues. In germline, CDR1 is SQVTM, CDR2 ANQGSEA. CDR3 sequence reads: CSDSQGGETQYF. As DNA, the CDR3 is TGCAGCGATTCCCAGGGCGGAGAGACCCAGTACTTC.

The chain is built from TRBV12-3 or TRBV12-4 and TRBJ2-3; D is perhaps TRBD2 (6 bases). V dropped 7 bases and J dropped 4 bases, with 9 bases sitting between them. The length of the CDR3 is 12 residues. The CDR3 region is CASNSGADTQYF. The CDR3 DNA is TGTGCCAGCAATAGCGGAGCAGATACGCAGTATTTT.

This clonotype has more than one count but fewer than ten. This rearrangement joins TRBV30 to TRBJ1-1; D not resolved. CDR1 is GTSNPN, CDR2 SVGIG, per germline (reference sequence). The CDR3 covers 13 residues. Trimming left V 3 bases short and J 4 bases short, with 12 bases between. CDR3 amino acids: CAWRSGLVTEAFF. Here the CDR3 DNA reads TGTGCCTGGAGGTCGGGCCTGGTCACTGAAGCTTTCTTT.

This clonotype was picked up a small number of times. J is TRBJ1-4 and V is TRBV20-1; 7 bases are shared with TRBD1. The length of the CDR3 is 14 residues. The germline gives CDR1 DFQATT, CDR2 SNEGSKA (reference sequence). The J segment lost 5 bases and the V segment lost 5 bases, leaving 8 bases of the junction unmatched. The CDR3 DNA follows: TGCAGTGCTGTTCGAGGGGGCGCGAATGAAAAACTGTTTTTT. It yields the protein CSAVRGGANEKLFF.

This clonotype was detected many times. This sequence joins TRBV29-1 and TRBJ1-1, with D possibly being TRBD1 (5 bases). Trimming took 5 bases from V and 0 from J, leaving 10 bases between them. Germline assignment: CDR1 SQVTM and CDR2 ANQGSEA. The CDR3 consists of 13 residues. The CDR3 loop reads CSVHGDLNTEAFF. DNA for the CDR3: TGCAGCGTTCATGGGGACCTGAACACTGAAGCTTTCTTT.

With respect to this clonotype: Germline and junction disagree at one end, which may indicate a read error. As DNA, the CDR3 is TGTGCCAGCAGCCTGGTTCCCAACCTCGACGGGACAAGGGGTGACTACAATGCGCAGTTCTTC. This gives the protein CASSLVPNLDGTRGDYNAQFF. This chain connects TRBV5-4 to TRBJ2-1, with D tentatively TRBD1 (6 bases). Germline values: CDR1 SGHNT, CDR2 YYREEE (reference sequence). The CDR3 totals 21 residues. The full variable domain, completed using reference TRBV5-4 and TRBJ2-1, is ETGVTQSPTHLIKTRGQQVTLRCSSQSGHNTVSWYQQALGQGPQFIFQYYREEENGRGNFPPRFSGLQFPNYSSELNVNALELDDSALYLCASSLVPNLDGTRGDYNAQFFGPGTRLTVL.

This clonotype was detected many times. The V gene is TRBV29-1, the J gene TRBJ2-5; 10 bases are a match to TRBD1. V trimming: 7 bases; J trimming: 5 bases; junction bases outside the gene matches: 7. Germline CDR1 reads SQVTM; CDR2 reads ANQGSEA. The CDR3 is 13 amino acids. The CDR3 loop reads CSGRQGAYETQYF. The CDR3 bases are TGCAGCGGTCGACAGGGGGCGTATGAGACCCAGTACTTC.

This clonotype was observed a few times. The CDR3 bases are TGTGCCAGCAGAGAGGCTACAGGGGGGAATCAGCCCCAGCATTTT. It specifies CASREATGGNQPQHF. The rearrangement uses TRBV6-5 and TRBJ1-5; TRBD1 aligns across 8 bases. V gave up 6 bases and J gave up 4 bases; unmatched junction bases: 8. Germline V gene sequence: CDR1 MNHEY, CDR2 SVGAGI. The CDR3 totals 15 residues.

This clonotype was counted ten times or more. The CDR3 loop reads CASSPISGRPHNEQFF. For the CDR3, the DNA is TGTGCCAGCTCACCAATTTCTGGGAGACCGCACAATGAGCAGTTCTTC. V usage is TRBV18 and J usage is TRBJ2-1, with D maybe TRBD2 (5 bases). Germline V lookup: CDR1 KGHSH, CDR2 LQKENI. The CDR3 sequence is 16 residues long. Trimming removed 2 bases from V and 5 bases from J, with 16 bases in between.

This clonotype was seen many times. This rearrangement joins TRBV28 to TRBJ1-1, with D perhaps matching TRBD1 (5 bases). The germline V and J ends were trimmed by 2 bases and 2 bases, with 12 bases remaining between them. This CDR3 spans 15 amino acids. Germline V gene lookup returns CDR1 MDHEN and CDR2 SYDVKM. In DNA form, the CDR3 reads TGTGCCAGCAGTTTAAGGGGTCCTATCAACACTGAAGCTTTCTTT. Translating it yields CASSLRGPINTEAFF. The variable domain in full, completed from reference TRBV28 and TRBJ1-1, reads DVKVTQSSRYLVKRTGEKVFLECVQDMDHENMFWYRQDPGLGLRLIYFSYDVKMKEKGDIPEGYSVSREKKERFSLILESASTNQTSMYLCASSLRGPINTEAFFGQGTRLTVV.